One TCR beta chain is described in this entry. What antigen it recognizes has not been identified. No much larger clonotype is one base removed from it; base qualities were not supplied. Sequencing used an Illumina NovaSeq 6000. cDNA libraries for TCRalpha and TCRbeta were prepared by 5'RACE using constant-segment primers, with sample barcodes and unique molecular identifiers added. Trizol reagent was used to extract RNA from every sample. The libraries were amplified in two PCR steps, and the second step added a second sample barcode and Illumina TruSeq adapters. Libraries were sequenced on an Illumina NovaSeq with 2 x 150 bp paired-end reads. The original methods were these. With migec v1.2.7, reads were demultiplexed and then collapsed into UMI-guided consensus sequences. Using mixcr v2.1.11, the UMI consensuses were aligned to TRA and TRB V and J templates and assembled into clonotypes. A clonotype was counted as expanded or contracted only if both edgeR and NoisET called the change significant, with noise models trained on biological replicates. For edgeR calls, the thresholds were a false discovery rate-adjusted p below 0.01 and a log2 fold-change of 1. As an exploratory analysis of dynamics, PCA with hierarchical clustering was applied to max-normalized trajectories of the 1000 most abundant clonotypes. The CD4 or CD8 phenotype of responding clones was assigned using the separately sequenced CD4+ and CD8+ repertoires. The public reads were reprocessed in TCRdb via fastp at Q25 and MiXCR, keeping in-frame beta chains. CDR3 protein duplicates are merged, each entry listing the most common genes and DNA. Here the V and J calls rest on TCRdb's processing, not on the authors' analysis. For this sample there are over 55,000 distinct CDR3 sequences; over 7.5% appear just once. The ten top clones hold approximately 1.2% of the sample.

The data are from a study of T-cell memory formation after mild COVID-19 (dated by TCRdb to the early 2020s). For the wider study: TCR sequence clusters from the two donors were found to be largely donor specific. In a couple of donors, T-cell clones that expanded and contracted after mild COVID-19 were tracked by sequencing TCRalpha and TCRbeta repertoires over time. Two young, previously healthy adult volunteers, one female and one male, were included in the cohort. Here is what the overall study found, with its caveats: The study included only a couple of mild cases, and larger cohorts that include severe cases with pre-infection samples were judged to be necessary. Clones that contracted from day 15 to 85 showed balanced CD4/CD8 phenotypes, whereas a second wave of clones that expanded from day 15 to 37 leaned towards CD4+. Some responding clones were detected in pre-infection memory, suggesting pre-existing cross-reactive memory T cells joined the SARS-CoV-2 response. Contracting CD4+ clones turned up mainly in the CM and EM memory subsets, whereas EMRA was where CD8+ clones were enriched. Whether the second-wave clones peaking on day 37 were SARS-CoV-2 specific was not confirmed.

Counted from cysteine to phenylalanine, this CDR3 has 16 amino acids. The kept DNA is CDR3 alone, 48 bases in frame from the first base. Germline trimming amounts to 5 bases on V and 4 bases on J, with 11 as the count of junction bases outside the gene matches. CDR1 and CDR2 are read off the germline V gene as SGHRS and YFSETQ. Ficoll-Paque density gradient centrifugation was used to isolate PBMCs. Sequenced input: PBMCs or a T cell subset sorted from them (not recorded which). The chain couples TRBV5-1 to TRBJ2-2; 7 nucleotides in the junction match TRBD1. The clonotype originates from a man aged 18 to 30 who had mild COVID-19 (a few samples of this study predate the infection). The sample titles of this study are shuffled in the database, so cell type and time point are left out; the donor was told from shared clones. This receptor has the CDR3 CASSLRPAGGTGELFF. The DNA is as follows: TGCGCCAGCAGTCTGAGGCCGGCAGGGGGCACCGGGGAGCTGTTTTTT.